Shown below are 22 T cell receptor beta chains from a single sample sequenced in a study of memory CD4+ T cells and cytomegalovirus serostatus. Method: immunoSEQ multiplex PCR; TCRdb's copy keeps in-frame clones and lacks some. The sample holds about 41,000 clones, more than 75% seen once. The sort gate was single viable CD3+CD4+CD8-CD45RO+ cells for memory CD4+ T cells. The sequencing input was memory CD4+ T cells from blood. The receptor source for this set is an adult in good health and CMV-seronegative.

This clone appeared a few times. The V gene is TRBV18, the J gene TRBJ2-7, with 9 bases that match TRBD2. The germline V gene encodes CDR1 KGHSH and CDR2 LQKENI. The CDR3 has 17 residues. J gave up 4 bases and V 0 bases, and 10 bases lay outside the gene matches. CDR3 in amino acids: CASSPPGSGGFLYEQYF. Here the CDR3 DNA reads TGTGCCAGCTCACCACCGGGTAGCGGGGGATTCTTGTACGAGCAGTACTTC.

This rearrangement joins TRBV7-3 to TRBJ1-4; TRBD1 matches 7 bases. With V trimmed by 5 bases and J by 0 bases, 6 bases remained unmatched. Germline V gene sequence: CDR1 SGHTA, CDR2 FQGTGA. The CDR3 extends over 16 amino acids. The DNA for the CDR3 is TGTGCCAGCAGCCTTCAGGGGGGAGCAACTAATGAAAAACTGTTTTTT. Its translation is CASSLQGGATNEKLFF. The full variable domain, its missing parts supplied by reference TRBV7-3 and TRBJ1-4, is GAGVSQTPSNKVTEKGKYVELRCDPISGHTALYWYRQSLGQGPEFLIYFQGTGAADDSGLPNDRFFAVRPEGSVSTLKIQRTERGDSAVYLCASSLQGGATNEKLFFGSGTQLSVL.

The chain couples TRBV7-3 to TRBJ2-1; TRBD2 matches at 8 bases. V was pared by 2 bases and J by 6 bases, with 6 bases of the junction left unmatched. The CDR3 runs 15 residues. Germline CDR1 reads SGHTA; CDR2 reads FQGTGA. CDR3 sequence reads: CASSLFGGAPNEQFF. In DNA, the CDR3 is TGTGCCAGCAGCTTATTCGGGGGGGCCCCCAATGAGCAGTTCTTC.

This clone has more than one count but fewer than ten. V is TRBV19 and J is TRBJ2-1, with D tentatively TRBD2 (7 bases). CDR1 LNHDA and CDR2 SQIVND come from the germline V gene (reference sequence). V lost 6 bases to trimming and J lost 0 bases, with 15 bases between them. CDR3 length: 16 amino acids. DNA of the CDR3: TGTGCCAGTAGCATCGGGGGGCGCGCCTCCTACAATGAGCAGTTCTTC. Residues: CASSIGGRASYNEQFF.

This rearrangement joins TRBV7-8 to TRBJ2-7; D may be TRBD1 (6 bases). The CDR3 has 14 amino acids. Germline V gives CDR1 SGHVS, CDR2 FQNEAQ. V was shortened by 1 base and J by 6 bases, with 13 bases between the two germline ends. The CDR3 coding sequence is TGTGCCAGCAGCTTAGGGCTACAGGGATCCGAGCAGTACTTC. Encoded protein: CASSLGLQGSEQYF.

This chain connects TRBV5-5 to TRBJ1-5, with D possibly being TRBD1 (6 bases). The germline V gene has CDR1 SGHKS and CDR2 YYEKEE (reference sequence). This CDR3 spans 13 amino acids. Deletions cut 4 bases from V and 5 bases from J, with 10 bases between. The CDR3, as DNA: TGTGCCAGCAGCCCCGACAGGCATCAGCCCCAGCATTTT. As protein: CASSPDRHQPQHF.

This chain connects TRBV6-5 to TRBJ2-3; TRBD2 matches 9 bases. The germline V gene encodes CDR1 MNHEY and CDR2 SVGAGI. With 8 bases clipped from V and 2 bases from J, the junction kept 5 bases outside the gene matches. CDR3 length: 14 residues. CDR3 sequence (DNA): TGTGCCAGCGGGGGACTAGCCCTCACAGATACGCAGTATTTT. Its translation is CASGGLALTDTQYF.

As DNA, the CDR3 is TGTGCCAGCAAAGGGGGGACAGTGAACACTGAAGCTTTCTTT. This translates into CASKGGTVNTEAFF. V gene TRBV6-5 combines with J gene TRBJ1-1; the match to TRBD1 covers 7 bases. Per germline, CDR1 MNHEY and CDR2 SVGAGI. The CDR3 contains 14 residues. The J segment lost 0 bases and the V segment lost 7 bases, leaving 5 bases of the junction unmatched.

This clone was seen more than once but under ten times. The chain combines TRBV9 with TRBJ2-2; tentatively, D is TRBD1 (5 bases). CDR1 and CDR2 (germline): SGDLS, YYNGEE. This CDR3 comprises 16 residues. Deletions cut 0 bases from V and 0 bases from J, with 9 bases between. CDR3 bases: TGTGCCAGCAGCGTAGGGGGCATAGCGAACACCGGGGAGCTGTTTTTT. It yields the protein CASSVGGIANTGELFF.

The chain joins TRBV30 to TRBJ2-3; weak D call: TRBD1 (6 bases). Between the trimmed V and J ends, which lost 0 bases and 5 bases, there was a span of 12 bases. This CDR3 contains 14 residues. Germline V gene data show CDR1 as GTSNPN and CDR2 as SVGIG (reference sequence). Written as DNA, the CDR3 is TGTGCCTGGAGTGTGGGGGCCTCCGTAGATACGCAGTATTTT. It specifies CAWSVGASVDTQYF. The complete variable domain, with remaining parts taken from reference TRBV30 and TRBJ2-3, reads SQTIHQWPATLVQPVGSPLSLECTVEGTSNPNLYWYRQAAGRGLQLLFYSVGIGQISSEVPQNLSASRPQDRQFILSSKKLLLSDSGFYLCAWSVGASVDTQYFGPGTRLTVL.

The gene calls are TRBV5-4 and TRBJ1-1; D possibly corresponds to TRBD1 (5 bases). This CDR3 is built from 14 residues. Looked up from germline, CDR1 is SGHNT and CDR2 is YYREEE (reference sequence). Trimming stripped 5 bases from V and 2 bases from J, with 13 bases between. The CDR3 loop is CASSQEQVNTEAFF. CDR3 nucleotide sequence: TGTGCCAGCAGTCAGGAACAGGTCAACACTGAAGCTTTCTTT.

The chain employs TRBV7-9 and TRBJ2-3; no reliable D call. Germline CDR1 is SEHNR and CDR2 is FQNEAQ (reference sequence). The CDR3 is made up of 13 amino acids. V lost 3 bases and J 5 bases, leaving 9 bases between the germline ends. CDR3 nucleotides: TGTGCCAGCAGCTTCGATATAAGAGATACGCAGTATTTT. The encoded protein is CASSFDIRDTQYF.

The chain has TRBV30 and TRBJ1-1; D uncertain. Trimming left V 4 bases short and J 0 bases short, with 9 bases between. The CDR3 is 13 amino acids. CDR1 is GTSNPN and CDR2 is SVGIG in the germline V gene (reference sequence). CDR3 nucleotides: TGTGCCTGGAACTTATTGATGAACACTGAAGCTTTCTTT. Translated: CAWNLLMNTEAFF.

The CDR3 region has the DNA TGTGCCAGCAGTTACGTCAGGGGCAGCAATCAGCCCCAGCATTTT. Translating gives CASSYVRGSNQPQHF. The V gene is TRBV6-5, the J gene TRBJ1-5, with a weak D call TRBD1 (6 bases). This CDR3 is built from 15 residues. With 2 bases removed from V and 1 base from J, the gap between germline ends came to 9 bases. The germline CDR1 and CDR2 sequences are MNHEY and SVGAGI.

The rearrangement joins TRBV10-3 to TRBJ2-7, with TRBD2 as a possible D gene (7 bases). Deletions cut 6 bases from V and 5 bases from J, with 20 bases between. Germline V lookup: CDR1 ENHRY, CDR2 SYGVKD. The length of the CDR3 is 15 residues. Here the CDR3 DNA reads TGTGCCATCAGCCGGCGCGGGGAGGGGGTCCACGAGCAGTACTTC. Translating gives CAISRRGEGVHEQYF.

The chain employs TRBV7-8 and TRBJ2-5; 14 nucleotides align to TRBD2. There are 17 residues in the CDR3. Germline V gene lookup returns CDR1 SGHVS and CDR2 FQNEAQ. The V segment lost 5 bases and the J segment 4 bases; nucleotides outside the gene matches: 9. The CDR3 region is CASSTGTSGGGRETQYF. Written as DNA, the CDR3 is TGTGCCAGCAGCACCGGGACTAGCGGGGGTGGGAGAGAGACCCAGTACTTC.

This clone has a single count. The chain employs TRBV5-5 and TRBJ2-5; 7 nucleotides align to TRBD1. V shed 5 bases, J shed 4 bases, and the junction held 11 bases outside the gene matches. Looked up from germline, CDR1 is SGHKS and CDR2 is YYEKEE (reference sequence). This CDR3 is 15 amino acids long. As DNA, the CDR3 is TGTGCCAGCAGTTTCGGCACAGGGGTAACAGAGACCCAGTACTTC. Its translation: CASSFGTGVTETQYF.

The rearrangement links TRBV4-1 to TRBJ1-2; D is unclear. CDR3 length: 15 amino acids. The V and J ends lost 0 bases and 3 bases respectively, with 11 bases between them. From germline, CDR1 is MGHRA and CDR2 YSYEKL. This CDR3 is CASSQELALDYGYTF. CDR3 DNA sequence: TGCGCCAGCAGCCAAGAACTGGCACTCGACTATGGCTACACCTTC.

The V gene is TRBV6-1, the J gene TRBJ2-7; D remains ambiguous. V lost 2 bases and J lost 5, with 16 bases in between. Germline V gene data show CDR1 as MNHNS and CDR2 as SASEGT. The CDR3 is 15 amino acids. The DNA of the CDR3 is TGTGCCAGCAGTGAACAGGTTAAGGCCTGGCACGAGCAGTACTTC. Its protein product is CASSEQVKAWHEQYF.

The V gene is TRBV5-3, the J gene TRBJ1-6; D remains unclear. TRBV5-3 is identified as an open reading frame with a role that is uncertain. The V gene lost 5 bases and the J gene lost 12 bases, with 9 bases spanning the gap. The CDR3 extends over 11 amino acids. CDR3 bases: TGTGCCAGAAGGGTTTGGGGACCCCTCCACTTT. Its protein product is CARRVWGPLHF.

This chain connects TRBV5-1 to TRBJ2-7, with a possible D match to TRBD2 (6 bases). CDR1 and CDR2 (germline): SGHRS, YFSETQ. This CDR3 region has 14 residues. Trimming took off 6 bases at V and 5 bases at J, with 18 bases between the two ends. The CDR3 region is CASKPRLGGDEQYF. The CDR3 DNA reads TGCGCCAGCAAACCTAGACTAGGCGGGGACGAGCAGTACTTC.

V usage is TRBV21-1 and J usage is TRBJ1-6. TRBV21-1 is flagged as a pseudogene. The CDR3 is made up of 18 amino acids. In nucleotides, the CDR3 is TGTGCCAGCAGCACTGCCGGGGAGAACACTAACAATAATTCACCCCTCCACTTT. This gives the protein CASSTAGENTNNNSPLHF.